These T cell receptor beta chains were read from a single sample in a study of T cells in Graves' hyperthyroidism and ophthalmopathy. TCRdb independently ran MiXCR on the multiplex PCR reads; one entry per CDR3 protein. The sample gives about 690,000 distinct CDR3 sequences, about 18% of which show up once; around 15% is in the top ten. The sequencing sample was made of blood. These receptors all come from a man aged 45-65 years with Graves' hyperthyroidism. The CDR3 runs from the conserved cysteine through the conserved F or W. D genes are given only for firm matches. Only part of the rows carry a size: once, few, many, or a class if the clone is expanded.

D	V	length	size	J	DNA	CDR3
TRBD2	TRBV12-3/TRBV12-4	14	.	TRBJ2-7	TGTGCCAGCAGCCAAGCGGGATATGGATACGAGCAGTACTTC	CASSQAGYGYEQYF
TRBD2	TRBV2	16	many	TRBJ2-1	TGTGCCAGCAGTAGAAAGCGGGAGGGCGTTATCAATGAGCAGTTCTTC	CASSRKREGVINEQFF
TRBD1	TRBV28	15	many	TRBJ2-3	TGTGCCAGCACCGCAGAGGGACAGGGGGCAGATACGCAGTATTTT	CASTAEGQGADTQYF
.	TRBV28	15	many	TRBJ1-4	TGTGCCAGCAGTTCGGGGGGCAGCTCTAATGAAAAACTGTTTTTT	CASSSGGSSNEKLFF
TRBD1	TRBV19	16	few	TRBJ2-7	TGTGCCAGTAGTAGCTGGCGGACAGGGAAATCCTACGAGCAGTACTTC	CASSSWRTGKSYEQYF
TRBD2	TRBV7-9	15	many	TRBJ2-3	TGTGCCAGCAGCTCTAGCGGGAGGGGACCAGATACGCAGTATTTT	CASSSSGRGPDTQYF
TRBD2	TRBV7-2	17	many	TRBJ2-3	TGTGCCAGCAGCTTAGCGTGGGCTAGCGGGAGGTCTGCTACGCAGTATTTT	CASSLAWASGRSATQYF
.	TRBV20-1	14	few	TRBJ2-1	TGCAGTGCGAGCCGGGACTCAATCTACAATGAGCAGTTCTTC	CSASRDSIYNEQFF
.	TRBV10-2	14	few	TRBJ1-5	TGCGCCAGCAGTGTCTCGGGCAACAATCAGCCCCAGCATTTT	CASSVSGNNQPQHF
.	TRBV12-3/TRBV12-4	11	many	TRBJ1-1	TGTGCCAGCGGGGGGCGGACTGAAGCTTTCTTT	CASGGRTEAFF
.	TRBV9	16	.	TRBJ2-6	TGTGCCAGCAGCGTAGCAGCCAGCTCTGGGGCCAACGTCCTGACTTTC	CASSVAASSGANVLTF
TRBD1	TRBV4-3	16	.	TRBJ1-1	TGCGCCAGCAGCCCTCTCGACGGGACAGGGAACACTGAAGCTTTCTTT	CASSPLDGTGNTEAFF
.	TRBV6-1	13	many	TRBJ1-6	TGTGCCAGCTACATAGGTCCTTTTTCACCCCTCCACTTT	CASYIGPFSPLHF